Sequencing of this T cell receptor beta chain was carried out in a study of a mutant IDH1 vaccine in newly diagnosed glioma. Study at large: The study gave patients eight vaccinations in weeks 1, 3, 5, 7, 11, 15, 19, 23. Patients received vaccination from 4-6 weeks after radiotherapy alone, or with temozolomide cycles. Former treatment meant radiotherapy, temozolomide, or both; the majority had gotten both. Notes on the study in general: Vaccination induced immune responses in 93.3% of patients.

Time point: week 11, during vaccination. Vaccinated patients received 300 ug of mutant IDH1 20-mer peptide per dose, with topical imiquimod. As regards this clone: Its antigen is currently unknown.

Assay: immunoSEQ multiplex PCR; the TCRdb copy retains only in-frame clones and omits some. Here the sample spans tens of thousands of clones, 91% being singletons. The CDR3 spans 13 residues. Per the germline V gene, CDR1 is SGHKS and CDR2 is YYEKEE (reference sequence). V lost 2 bases to trimming and J lost 8 bases, with 11 bases between them. The material was PBMCs, obtained from a glioma patient whose treatment included an IDH1 peptide vaccine. This chain connects TRBV5-5 to TRBJ2-1; D is possibly TRBD2 (6 bases). This TCR came from a man aged 50-59 years with glioma. Here the CDR3 reads CASSFSSGDEQFF. CDR3 nucleotide sequence: TGTGCCAGCAGCTTTTCGTCGGGGGATGAGCAGTTCTTC.